This TCR beta chain came from a study of blood T cell repertoires in COVID-19. About the study: Sample material is recorded as cDNA or gDNA derived from T cells, B-cell-depleted T cells, or PBMCs.

The germline gives CDR1 SGHNT, CDR2 YENEEA. The CDR3 is 13 amino acids. V dropped 2 bases and J dropped 5 bases, with 9 bases sitting between them. Generated by immunoSEQ multiplex PCR, the TCRdb table keeps only in-frame clones and is missing some. The data contain roughly 190,000 clones, 75% to 90% of them singletons. The sequenced sample consisted of PBMCs or T cells enriched from blood (not recorded which). This chain links TRBV11-3 with TRBJ2-5; D is perhaps TRBD2 (5 bases). The TCR was taken from a woman in her twenties or thirties who had recovered from COVID-19. The DNA for the CDR3 is TGTGCCAGCAGCTTAAGGACTCTGGAGACCCAGTACTTC. This gives the protein CASSLRTLETQYF.